This section outlines one T cell receptor beta chain sequence together with its context. This specimen belongs to a study of cytomegalovirus exposure and HLA in healthy donors. 60 Vbeta and 13 Jbeta primers were used in PCR. Sequenced by immunoSEQ multiplex PCR; TCRdb stores in-frame clones only, minus some. The sample has tens of thousands of clones; over 70% are singletons. Germline CDR1 SGHRS, CDR2 YFSETQ. The CDR3 loop spans 12 amino acids. Trimming took 1 base from V and 6 from J, leaving 8 bases between them. The chain uses TRBV5-1 and TRBJ2-7; D perhaps matches TRBD1 (5 bases). This TCR was sampled from a man in his forties or fifties in good health and CMV-seronegative. The material sequenced was PBMCs. This chain's CDR3 is CASSLMGPEQYF. As DNA, the CDR3 is TGCGCCAGCAGCTTGATGGGGCCCGAGCAGTACTTC.